The next 18 T cell receptor beta chains were all read from a single sample in a study of T cell changes during pregnancy in multiple sclerosis. The repertoire was sequenced with immunoSEQ multiplex PCR; TCRdb's copy has only in-frame clones and lacks some. In the table there are roughly 63,000 clones, 93% of which are singletons. Source: CD8+ T cells from peripheral blood mononuclear cells, taken in the second trimester of pregnancy. Every receptor here comes from a female donor with multiple sclerosis, enrolled in a pregnancy study.

The chain couples TRBV18 to TRBJ2-7; D possibly corresponds to TRBD2 (5 bases). CDR3 length: 16 residues. Trimming took off 1 base at V and 0 bases at J, with 13 bases between the two ends. Germline lookup yields CDR1 KGHSH and CDR2 LQKENI. The CDR3 DNA is TGTGCCAGCTCACCACTTCGGGGTGGGAGCTCCTACGAGCAGTACTTC. This gives the protein CASSPLRGGSSYEQYF.

The chain couples TRBV28 to TRBJ1-5; a weak D match, TRBD1 (6 bases). The V end was cut by 5 bases, the J end by 2 bases, with 13 bases between. The CDR3 runs 15 residues. Germline V CDR1 and CDR2: MDHEN, SYDVKM. The CDR3 nucleotides are TGTGCCAGCAGTGGGATAGGGGGGGGCAATCAGCCCCAGCATTTT. Translating it yields CASSGIGGGNQPQHF.

The chain links TRBV5-1 to TRBJ2-7; 10 bases fit TRBD2. The V gene's germline CDR1 is SGHRS and CDR2 YFSETQ. The CDR3 consists of 14 residues. V shed 1 base, J shed 5 bases, and the junction held 3 bases outside the gene matches. This chain's CDR3 is CASSLSGGVHEQYF. The CDR3 DNA reads as TGCGCCAGCAGCTTGAGCGGGGGGGTCCACGAGCAGTACTTC.

This chain joins TRBV25-1 and TRBJ2-3; TRBD2 matches 8 bases. The CDR3 is 15 residues long. Germline V gene sequence: CDR1 MGHDK, CDR2 SYGVNS. The junction had 9 bases not matched to a gene; V was cut back by 4 bases and J by 6 bases. The CDR3 DNA sequence: TGTGCCAGCAGTGTCCACGGGGGGGCGAGCGATACGCAGTATTTT. Translated: CASSVHGGASDTQYF.

The genes are TRBV4-1 and TRBJ1-2; no clear D. Germline-derived CDR1 and CDR2 are MGHRA and YSYEKL. This CDR3 is 13 amino acids long. V dropped 2 bases and J dropped 8 bases, with 12 bases sitting between them. CDR3 in DNA: TGCGCCAGCAGCCAATTCCCCGGCGGCGGCTACACCTTC. It encodes CASSQFPGGGYTF.

The chain uses TRBV4-3 and TRBJ2-3; D might be TRBD2 (6 bases). The CDR3 contains 12 residues. The germline CDR1 and CDR2 sequences are LGHNA and YSLEER. V was clipped by 4 bases and J by 6 bases, with 8 bases between them. Here the CDR3 DNA reads TGCGCCAGCAGCCCCGGAGGGGATACGCAGTATTTT. Protein sequence: CASSPGGDTQYF.

This chain connects TRBV19 to TRBJ2-1; 7 positions agree with TRBD1. The CDR3 is 14 amino acids. The junction had 2 bases not matched to a gene; V was cut back by 4 bases and J by 2 bases. Germline CDR1 reads LNHDA; CDR2 reads SQIVND (reference sequence). Here the CDR3 DNA reads TGTGCCAGTAGTAGAGGGGGCCCCTACAATGAGCAGTTCTTC. Its translation: CASSRGGPYNEQFF.

This clone has only a few counts. This rearrangement joins TRBV10-1 to TRBJ2-7, with D possibly being TRBD1 (5 bases). The V gene lost 0 bases and the J gene lost 1 base, with 7 bases spanning the gap. Looked up from germline, CDR1 is WNHNN and CDR2 is SYGVQD (reference sequence). CDR3 size: 14 residues. This CDR3 reads CASSESGRSYEQYF. CDR3 sequence (DNA): TGCGCCAGCAGTGAGTCGGGGCGGTCCTACGAGCAGTACTTC.

The chain has TRBV7-9 and TRBJ1-5, with D hard to call. There are 12 residues in the CDR3. V shed 4 bases and J shed 4 bases, with 5 bases lying between them. Germline V gene lookup returns CDR1 SEHNR and CDR2 FQNEAQ (reference sequence). CDR3 sequence (DNA): TGTGCCAGCAGCTCCGGGAATCAGCCCCAGCATTTT. Encoded protein: CASSSGNQPQHF.

J is TRBJ1-1 and V is TRBV11-1; 7 bases map to TRBD1. This CDR3 spans 14 amino acids. V was pared by 3 bases and J by 5 bases, with 6 bases of the junction left unmatched. Germline V gene sequence: CDR1 SGHAT, CDR2 FQDESV (reference sequence). CDR3 DNA sequence: TGTGCCAGCAGCTTCGATTTACAGGGGACTGAAGCTTTCTTT. Protein sequence: CASSFDLQGTEAFF.

The V call is TRBV2, the J call TRBJ2-7; D is perhaps TRBD1 (6 bases). The germline V and J ends were trimmed by 8 bases and 3 bases, with 17 bases remaining between them. Germline assignment: CDR1 SNHLY and CDR2 FYNNEI. This CDR3 contains 14 residues. In nucleotides, the CDR3 is TGTGCCAGCGCCACCCCCGGACAGAACTACGAGCAGTACTTC. Its protein product is CASATPGQNYEQYF.

The rearrangement links TRBV7-9 to TRBJ2-5, with TRBD2 matching 14 bases. The CDR3 sequence is 16 residues long. V gave up 5 bases and J gave up 1 base; unmatched junction bases: 3. Germline V gives CDR1 SEHNR, CDR2 FQNEAQ (reference sequence). CDR3 sequence: CASSRLAGGPQETQYF. The DNA of the CDR3 is TGTGCCAGCAGCAGACTAGCGGGAGGGCCCCAAGAGACCCAGTACTTC.

The CDR3 spells CASSYTSGIDYEQYF. In DNA, the CDR3 is TGTGCCAGCAGTTACACTAGCGGGATTGATTACGAGCAGTACTTC. J is TRBJ2-7 and V is TRBV27; 10 nucleotides match TRBD2. V trimming: 4 bases; J trimming: 4 bases; junction bases outside the gene matches: 7. CDR3 size: 15 residues. From germline, CDR1 is MNHEY and CDR2 SMNVEV (reference sequence).

V is TRBV18 and J is TRBJ2-1; the match to TRBD2 covers 9 bases. Germline V gene lookup returns CDR1 KGHSH and CDR2 LQKENI. V was clipped by 6 bases and J by 0 bases; unmatched bases: 3. The CDR3 has 15 amino acids. This CDR3 reads CASSPSGASYNEQFF. The CDR3 region has the DNA TGTGCCAGCTCGCCTAGCGGGGCCTCCTACAATGAGCAGTTCTTC.

V is TRBV18 and J is TRBJ2-7, with 7 bases lining up with TRBD2. The trim removed 0 bases at V and 2 bases at J, leaving 7 bases unmatched. Germline lookup yields CDR1 KGHSH and CDR2 LQKENI. CDR3 length equals 16 residues. The CDR3 sequence: CASSPPKAGTTYEQYF. The CDR3 DNA is TGTGCCAGCTCACCACCGAAAGCGGGGACTACCTACGAGCAGTACTTC.

The chain combines TRBV7-9 with TRBJ1-4, with TRBD1 matching over 7 bases. J lost 4 bases, V lost 5 bases, and 7 bases had no gene match. The CDR3 has 15 amino acids. The germline gives CDR1 SEHNR, CDR2 FQNEAQ (reference sequence). The CDR3 protein is CASSPRTGVNEKLFF. In DNA form, the CDR3 reads TGTGCCAGCAGCCCCAGGACAGGAGTTAATGAAAAACTGTTTTTT.

This chain uses TRBV13 with TRBJ2-1; D uncertain. Trimming removed 2 bases at V and 0 bases at J, with 11 bases between. The CDR3 consists of 16 residues. Germline V gene data show CDR1 as PRHDT and CDR2 as FYEKMQ (reference sequence). The CDR3 sequence: CASSLISLSSYNEQFF. CDR3 in DNA: TGTGCCAGCAGCTTAATTAGTTTGAGCTCCTACAATGAGCAGTTCTTC.

This chain connects TRBV11-2 to TRBJ2-7; D is unresolved. V was cut by 0 bases and J by 3 bases, with 9 bases left in between. CDR1 is SGHAT, CDR2 FQNNGV, per germline. This CDR3 comprises 14 residues. The CDR3 sequence: CASSLEWSLYEQYF. In DNA form, the CDR3 reads TGTGCCAGCAGCTTAGAATGGAGCCTCTACGAGCAGTACTTC.